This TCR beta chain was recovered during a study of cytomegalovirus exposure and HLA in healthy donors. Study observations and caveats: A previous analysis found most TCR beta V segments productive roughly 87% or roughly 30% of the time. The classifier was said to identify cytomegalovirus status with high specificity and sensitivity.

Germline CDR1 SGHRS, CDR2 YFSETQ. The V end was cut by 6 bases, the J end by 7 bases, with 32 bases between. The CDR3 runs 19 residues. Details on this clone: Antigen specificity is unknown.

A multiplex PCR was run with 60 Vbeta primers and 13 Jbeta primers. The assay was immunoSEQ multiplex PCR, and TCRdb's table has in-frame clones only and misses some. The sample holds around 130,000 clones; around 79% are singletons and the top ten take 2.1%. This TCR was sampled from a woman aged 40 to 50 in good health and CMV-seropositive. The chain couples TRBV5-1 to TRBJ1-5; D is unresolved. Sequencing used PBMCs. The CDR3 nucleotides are TGCGCCAGCACCCCCAAGGCGAGCGCTTTCTTCAAGCTTGGCCAGCCCCAGCATTTT. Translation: CASTPKASAFFKLGQPQHF. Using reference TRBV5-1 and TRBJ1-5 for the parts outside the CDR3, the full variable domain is KAGVTQTPRYLIKTRGQQVTLSCSPISGHRSVSWYQQTPGQGLQFLFEYFSETQRNKGNFPGRFSGRQFSNSRSEMNVSTLELGDSALYLCASTPKASAFFKLGQPQHFGDGTRLSIL.